One sample yielded the 32 T cell receptor beta chains listed below, sequenced in a study of cytomegalovirus exposure and HLA in healthy donors. A multiplex PCR was run with 60 Vbeta primers and 13 Jbeta primers. This table comes from immunoSEQ multiplex PCR, and its TCRdb copy is limited to in-frame clones, with some not included. This repertoire shows more than 90,000 clones, 77% found once; its top ten account for roughly 5%. Sequencing was done on a sample of PBMCs. These receptors were taken from a man between 45 and 60 years old in good health and CMV-seropositive.

The chain combines TRBV5-6 with TRBJ2-6; TRBD2 might be the D (6 bases). Germline V gene sequence: CDR1 SGHDT, CDR2 YYEEEE. Trimming left V 4 bases short and J 7 bases short, with 15 bases between. The CDR3 consists of 15 residues. CDR3 sequence: CASSTGLSRANVLTF. The CDR3 DNA sequence: TGTGCCAGCAGCACGGGACTGAGCCGAGCCAACGTCCTGACTTTC.

CDR3 residues: CASSQGQVETQYF. DNA of the CDR3: TGTGCCAGTAGTCAAGGACAGGTAGAGACCCAGTACTTC. The rearrangement uses TRBV19 and TRBJ2-5, with TRBD1 matching 7 bases. CDR3 length: 13 residues. With V trimmed by 5 bases and J by 4 bases, 4 bases remained unmatched. CDR1 LNHDA and CDR2 SQIVND come from the germline V gene (reference sequence). The entire variable domain, with the rest obtained from reference TRBV19 and TRBJ2-5, is as follows: DGGITQSPKYLFRKEGQNVTLSCEQNLNHDAMYWYRQDPGQGLRLIYYSQIVNDFQKGDIAEGYSVSREKKESFPLTVTSAQKNPTAFYLCASSQGQVETQYFGPGTRLLVL.

V and J are TRBV12-5 and TRBJ2-5, with D maybe TRBD2 (6 bases). CDR1 is LGHNT and CDR2 is FRNRAP in the germline V gene. This CDR3 is 13 amino acids long. With 4 bases removed from V and 5 bases from J, the gap between germline ends came to 11 bases. DNA for the CDR3: TGTGCTAGTGGTTCCGTACGGGGGGAGACCCAGTACTTC. Translated: CASGSVRGETQYF.

The gene calls are TRBV30 and TRBJ1-1, with D perhaps TRBD1 (6 bases). CDR1 and CDR2 (germline): GTSNPN, SVGIG (reference sequence). This CDR3 is 13 amino acids long. V was pared by 0 bases and J by 5 bases, with 10 bases between. In DNA, the CDR3 is TGTGCCTGGAGTGTAGGGGGGGGGACTGAAGCTTTCTTT. Its protein is CAWSVGGGTEAFF.

The chain couples TRBV30 to TRBJ1-5; possible D gene TRBD1, 5 bases. CDR1 GTSNPN and CDR2 SVGIG come from the germline V gene (reference sequence). CDR3 length: 13 amino acids. V was trimmed by 5 bases and J by 5 bases, leaving 13 bases between them. The CDR3 reads CAWGMGGDQPQHF. CDR3 nucleotide sequence: TGTGCCTGGGGGATGGGGGGGGATCAGCCCCAGCATTTT. Supplemented by reference TRBV30 and TRBJ1-5, the full variable domain reads SQTIHQWPATLVQPVGSPLSLECTVEGTSNPNLYWYRQAAGRGLQLLFYSVGIGQISSEVPQNLSASRPQDRQFILSSKKLLLSDSGFYLCAWGMGGDQPQHFGDGTRLSIL.

The CDR3 region has the DNA TGTGCCAGCAGTCAAGGACAGGGGGAAACTGAAGCTTTCTTT. Amino acids: CASSQGQGETEAFF. The chain joins TRBV7-9 to TRBJ1-1; 10 bases align to TRBD1. V dropped 6 bases and J dropped 5; count of bases not matched to a gene: 6. Germline V gene lookup returns CDR1 SEHNR and CDR2 FQNEAQ (reference sequence). The CDR3 covers 14 residues.

The chain has TRBV18 and TRBJ2-1; TRBD1 aligns across 8 bases. The J segment lost 8 bases and the V segment lost 4 bases, leaving 10 bases of the junction unmatched. CDR3 length equals 15 residues. CDR1 is KGHSH and CDR2 is LQKENI in the germline V gene. CDR3 coding DNA: TGTGCCAGCTCACGCGGTAGACAGGGGAGCGATGAGCAGTTCTTC. This gives the protein CASSRGRQGSDEQFF.

This sequence joins TRBV5-1 and TRBJ1-5; D may be TRBD1 (6 bases). Germline-derived CDR1 and CDR2 are SGHRS and YFSETQ. The CDR3 loop spans 14 amino acids. The V end was cut by 4 bases, the J end by 5 bases, with 13 bases between. CDR3 loop: CASSPEGGYQPQHF. The DNA for the CDR3 is TGCGCCAGCAGCCCGGAGGGGGGGTATCAGCCCCAGCATTTT.

The genes are TRBV5-1 and TRBJ1-4; D is unresolved. V was pared by 0 bases and J by 5 bases, with 11 bases between. CDR3 size: 15 residues. CDR1 and CDR2 (germline): SGHRS, YFSETQ. The CDR3 loop is CASSLVAGKNEKLFF. In DNA, the CDR3 is TGCGCCAGCAGCTTGGTTGCGGGGAAGAATGAAAAACTGTTTTTT.

This chain uses TRBV19 with TRBJ1-5; 7 positions match TRBD1. The CDR3 has 16 amino acids. The V gene end was trimmed by 3 bases and the J gene end by 2 bases; junction bases not matched to a gene: 7. The germline V gene has CDR1 LNHDA and CDR2 SQIVND (reference sequence). CDR3 sequence: CASSIWQGVGNQPQHF. In DNA, the CDR3 is TGTGCCAGTAGTATCTGGCAGGGGGTAGGCAATCAGCCCCAGCATTTT.

The gene calls are TRBV2 and TRBJ1-6, with D unresolved. CDR1 is SNHLY, CDR2 FYNNEI, per germline. V was trimmed by 6 bases and J by 7 bases, leaving 16 bases between them. The CDR3 sequence is 15 residues long. The CDR3 region is CASSLRTANNSPLHF. The CDR3 nucleotides read TGTGCCAGCAGCCTTCGGACTGCCAACAATTCACCCCTCCACTTT.

This sequence joins TRBV11-3 and TRBJ1-5, with a tentative D call TRBD1 (6 bases). The CDR3 extends over 19 amino acids. Germline CDR1 and CDR2: SGHNT and YENEEA. Trimming cost V 4 bases and J 6 bases, with 28 bases left between them. CDR3 nucleotide sequence: TGTGCCAGCAGCTCATGCCGGGGGGGAAGAGGGGGATTTGGTCAGCCCCAGCATTTT. Translated: CASSSCRGGRGGFGQPQHF. The full variable domain, with the rest looked up from reference TRBV11-3 and TRBJ1-5, is EAGVVQSPRYKIIEKKQPVAFWCNPISGHNTLYWYLQNLGQGPELLIRYENEEAVDDSQLPKDRFSAERLKGVDSTLKIQPAELGDSAVYLCASSSCRGGRGGFGQPQHFGDGTRLSIL.

The chain carries TRBV6-5 and TRBJ2-5; TRBD2 aligns across 9 bases. The better agreement between TRBJ2-7 and the DNA end casts doubt on the J call. This CDR3 comprises 13 residues. CDR1 and CDR2 (germline): MNHEY, SVGAGI. The CDR3, as DNA: TGTGCCAGCAGAGCTAGCGGGGCCCACGAGCAGTACTTC. This gives the protein CASRASGAHEQYF.

This chain links TRBV30 with TRBJ2-5; a weak D match, TRBD2 (7 bases). V lost 3 bases and J lost 5, with 10 bases in between. CDR1 GTSNPN and CDR2 SVGIG come from the germline V gene (reference sequence). The CDR3 covers 12 residues. The CDR3 sequence: CAWSRGAETQYF. Written as DNA, the CDR3 is TGTGCCTGGAGCCGGGGGGCGGAGACCCAGTACTTC.

This chain links TRBV6-9 with TRBJ2-7; no clear D gene. CDR3 size: 16 residues. In germline, CDR1 is MNHGY, CDR2 SVAAGI. Trimming removed 5 bases at V and 2 bases at J, with 19 bases between. CDR3 loop: CASSDPPRVITYEQYF. In nucleotides, the CDR3 is TGTGCCAGCAGTGACCCCCCCCGGGTAATAACCTACGAGCAGTACTTC.

This clone was recorded once. This sample includes further DNA sequences coding for the same CDR3. The chain couples TRBV6-5 to TRBJ2-7, with D perhaps TRBD2 (6 bases). The CDR3 is made up of 14 amino acids. The V and J ends lost 0 bases and 2 bases respectively, with 8 bases between them. Germline V gives CDR1 MNHEY, CDR2 SVGAGI. CDR3 region: CASSYSRGPYEQYF. The DNA of the CDR3 is TGTGCCAGCAGTTACTCGCGGGGTCCCTACGAGCAGTACTTC.

The chain recombines TRBV5-8 with TRBJ1-3; unclear D gene. The germline gives CDR1 SGHTS, CDR2 YDEGEE. This CDR3 region has 15 residues. The V end was cut by 7 bases, the J end by 2 bases, with 16 bases between. CDR3 in DNA: TGTGCCAGCTTGACACCAACCCTTACTGGAAACACCATATATTTT. It yields the protein CASLTPTLTGNTIYF.

This clone appeared a few times. A junction boundary mismatches the germline segment, possibly from a read error. The chain carries TRBV5-1 and TRBJ1-1, with no clear D. Germline V gene sequence: CDR1 SGHRS, CDR2 YFSETQ. This CDR3 spans 15 amino acids. DNA for the CDR3: TGCGCCAGCAGCTTGAAAGGGCCGGGGAACATTGAAGCTTTCTTT. Its translation is CASSLKGPGNIEAFF.

The chain couples TRBV28 to TRBJ2-3; a weak D match, TRBD2 (5 bases). The CDR3 spans 12 residues. The ends were cut back, 6 bases at V and 3 bases at J, with 7 bases in the middle. The germline V gene encodes CDR1 MDHEN and CDR2 SYDVKM. This CDR3 reads CASREATDTQYF. CDR3 coding DNA: TGTGCCAGCAGGGAGGCGACAGATACGCAGTATTTT.

V gene TRBV6-1 combines with J gene TRBJ2-3; 9 nucleotides match TRBD1. This CDR3 is 14 amino acids long. CDR1 and CDR2 (germline): MNHNS, SASEGT. The V segment lost 5 bases and the J segment 4 bases; nucleotides outside the gene matches: 4. CDR3 region: CASSPGTGSDTQYF. The CDR3 DNA reads TGTGCCAGCAGTCCCGGGACAGGGTCAGATACGCAGTATTTT.

The chain is built from TRBV5-5 and TRBJ2-7, with 9 positions matching TRBD2. CDR3 length: 14 amino acids. Germline CDR1 and CDR2: SGHKS and YYEKEE (reference sequence). V gave up 7 bases and J gave up 3 bases; unmatched junction bases: 8. The CDR3 region is CASGRGGRVYEQYF. The CDR3 bases are TGTGCCAGCGGAAGGGGCGGGAGGGTCTACGAGCAGTACTTC.

The CDR3 DNA is TGTGCCAGCTCACCCACGGCTCCTAGAGGCGGAGGGGCCTCTGGAAACACCATATATTTT. It translates to CASSPTAPRGGGASGNTIYF. The chain joins TRBV18 to TRBJ1-3; tentatively, D is TRBD1 (5 bases). Trimming took off 3 bases at V and 0 bases at J, with 24 bases between the two ends. This CDR3 spans 20 amino acids. CDR1 is KGHSH, CDR2 LQKENI, per germline.

The genes are TRBV6-5 and TRBJ2-3; 9 bases are shared with TRBD1. This CDR3 is built from 14 residues. V gave up 5 bases and J gave up 5 bases; unmatched junction bases: 5. CDR1 is MNHEY and CDR2 is SVGAGI in the germline V gene. The CDR3 sequence: CASSLTGGRDTQYF. The CDR3 nucleotides are TGTGCCAGCAGTCTAACAGGGGGCAGAGATACGCAGTATTTT.

This rearrangement joins TRBV7-2 to TRBJ2-3; tentatively, D is TRBD2 (5 bases). Germline CDR1 and CDR2: SGHTA and FQGNSA. This CDR3 is 17 amino acids long. V was cut by 3 bases and J by 5 bases, with 21 bases left in between. The CDR3 sequence: CASSLKASSLDGDTQYF. The CDR3 coding sequence is TGTGCCAGCAGCTTGAAAGCTAGCTCCCTCGACGGAGATACGCAGTATTTT.

The rearrangement uses TRBV12-5 and TRBJ2-1; 8 bases agree with TRBD2. The trim removed 2 bases at V and 8 bases at J, leaving 8 bases unmatched. Germline V gene lookup returns CDR1 LGHNT and CDR2 FRNRAP. The CDR3 is 15 residues long. For the CDR3, the DNA is TGTGCTAGTGGTTTGACAGGACTAGCCCCCGATGAGCAGTTCTTC. It yields the protein CASGLTGLAPDEQFF.

This rearrangement joins TRBV19 to TRBJ2-2, with D hard to call. The germline gives CDR1 LNHDA, CDR2 SQIVND (reference sequence). The CDR3 consists of 16 residues. The V end lost 0 bases, the J end lost 0 bases, and 8 bases lay between the germline ends. CDR3 DNA: TGTGCCAGTAGTATAGATTTCGGTACGAACACCGGGGAGCTGTTTTTT. Its translation: CASSIDFGTNTGELFF.

A few counts support this clone. The chain links TRBV6-5 to TRBJ1-1; D ambiguous. V shed 6 bases and J shed 4 bases, with 18 bases lying between them. There are 15 residues in the CDR3. Germline loops: CDR1 MNHEY, CDR2 SVGAGI. CDR3 bases: TGTGCCAGCAGCGGAGATACCGGGAGGATCACTGAAGCTTTCTTT. This encodes CASSGDTGRITEAFF.

The rearrangement links TRBV19 to TRBJ2-1; 7 nucleotides match TRBD2. With 5 bases clipped from V and 2 bases from J, the junction kept 6 bases outside the gene matches. Germline V gene data show CDR1 as LNHDA and CDR2 as SQIVND (reference sequence). The CDR3 length is 15 residues. The CDR3 loop reads CASSPSGVAYNEQFF. The CDR3 DNA reads as TGTGCCAGTAGTCCAAGCGGGGTCGCCTACAATGAGCAGTTCTTC.

The rearrangement uses TRBV7-9 and TRBJ2-7; a possible D gene is TRBD1 (6 bases). The V end lost 5 bases, the J end lost 3 bases, and 20 bases lay between the germline ends. The CDR3 runs 16 residues. Germline V gives CDR1 SEHNR, CDR2 FQNEAQ (reference sequence). The CDR3 protein is CASSNGKWVGGYEQYF. CDR3 DNA: TGTGCCAGCAGCAATGGGAAATGGGTAGGGGGCTACGAGCAGTACTTC.

V usage is TRBV30 and J usage is TRBJ1-2; D ambiguous. The germline V gene has CDR1 GTSNPN and CDR2 SVGIG (reference sequence). V was pared by 5 bases and J by 7 bases, with 8 bases between. This CDR3 is built from 10 residues. CDR3 coding DNA: TGTGCCTGGGCTTCGGGTGGCTACACCTTC. Its translation: CAWASGGYTF.

The chain combines TRBV6-1 with TRBJ2-7, with TRBD1 identical over 11 bases. From germline, CDR1 is MNHNS and CDR2 SASEGT. After removal of 3 bases from V and 3 bases from J, the junction contained 4 bases not matched to a gene. The CDR3 is made up of 15 amino acids. CDR3 bases: TGTGCCAGCAGTGAGGCCGGGACAGGGGGCTACGAGCAGTACTTC. Its translation: CASSEAGTGGYEQYF.

The chain employs TRBV18 and TRBJ1-2, with 8 bases aligning to TRBD1. CDR1 and CDR2 from the germline V gene are KGHSH and LQKENI. This CDR3 contains 15 residues. V shed 3 bases, J shed 4 bases, and the junction held 7 bases outside the gene matches. As DNA, the CDR3 is TGTGCCAGCTCACCGGGACAGGTTCAATTCTATGGCTACACCTTC. Translated, it gives CASSPGQVQFYGYTF.